The TCR beta chain described here comes from a study of blood T cell repertoires in COVID-19 (dated by TCRdb to 2018 to 2020). For the wider study: Samples covering the acute and convalescent phases of COVID-19 were provided by collaborators in the United States, Italy and Spain. A freely available public database, intended as a resource for researchers studying the immune response to SARS-CoV-2, is where the repertoires were released. The dataset comprised deeply sampled blood TCRbeta repertoires from subjects exposed to, actively infected with, or recovered from COVID-19. The samples were drawn from the first 160 participants of the ongoing ImmuneRACE study and from 1,254 subjects provided by 6 global collaborators. Where available, HLA class I and class II types were obtained from metadata supplied by the sample provider rather than from assay-based typing. The material from the prospective study consisted of cDNA or gDNA derived from T cells, B-cell-depleted T cells, or PBMCs. A de-identified subject ID, COVID-19 status, age in years and sex were almost always included in the sample metadata.

Study-wide conclusions, independent of this receptor: The quantity of clinical and demographic metadata differed by source and by participant and was supplied without curation.

TCRbeta CDR3 regions were amplified from genomic DNA by means of the immunoSEQ Assay, a bias-controlled multiplex PCR. The source study handled its data this way. Nucleated cell counts per sample were estimated from amplification of reference gene primers within the assay. To quantify the absolute abundance of each unique TCRbeta CDR3 rearrangement, sequence reads were collapsed and filtered. For each sample, productive Simpson clonality was calculated by taking the square root of Simpson's diversity index across productive rearrangements. TCRdb re-hosts the immuneACCESS table, in-frame sequences only. Its copies lack some clones; in the studies checked, an unresolved V gene accounts for under half of them, and the cause for the rest is not known. V and J calls and clone size come straight from that table; D and trimming were deduced from the DNA. This sample has about 240,000 clones in its table, and around four fifths of those were observed once. 4% of the sample rests with the top ten.

From the cysteine up to the phenylalanine, the CDR3 has a length of 15 residues. The DNA shown is the 45-base CDR3, in frame from base 1. Per the germline V gene (reference sequence), LNHDA is the CDR1 and SQIVND is the CDR2. Trimming takes 8 bases off V and 3 bases off J; junction bases not matched to a gene: 10. Whole blood was collected in K2EDTA tubes by collaborating institutions according to the institutions' own protocols. For TCRbeta analysis, collaborators shipped samples in one of three forms: frozen whole blood, isolated PBMCs, or DNA extracted from either of those sample types. As regards this clone: Its antigen is still unknown. No quality values exist for individual bases; no much larger clone is one base distant.

The sequenced material came from peripheral blood. The chain links TRBV19 with TRBJ2-1; TRBD2 aligns with 7 central bases. This clonotype was sampled from a man aged 45 to 65 with acute or convalescent COVID-19. The encoded CDR3 is CASGTGRSGYNEQFF. The sequenced DNA: TGTGCCAGTGGAACCGGGAGGAGTGGCTACAATGAGCAGTTCTTC.